The next 5 T cell receptor beta chains were all read from a single sample in a study of T cells in Graves' hyperthyroidism and ophthalmopathy. There were TCR beta CDR3 regions amplified from RNA transcripts. With the HTBI primer set, the TCR CDR3 went through a first round of RT-PCR. TCRdb reanalysed the multiplex PCR reads using MiXCR and keeps one entry per CDR3 protein. The sample consists of 450,000 to 600,000 distinct CDR3 sequences, about 20% of them appearing once. The sample comprised blood. The receptors shown here come from a man between 35 and 55 years old with Graves' ophthalmopathy.

To note about this clonotype: A junction boundary mismatches the germline segment, possibly from a read error. This rearrangement joins TRBV27 to TRBJ2-1, with TRBD2 as a possible D gene (5 bases). This CDR3 is 16 amino acids long. In germline, CDR1 is MNHEY, CDR2 SMNVEV (reference sequence). The CDR3 bases are TGTGCCAGCCACTTTAGCGCCAGGCTGGAATACAATGAGCGGTTCTTC. Translating it yields CASHFSARLEYNERFF.

This clonotype turned up a few times. The chain links TRBV6-5 to TRBJ1-5; a possible D gene is TRBD1 (6 bases). V was clipped by 0 bases and J by 7 bases, with 13 bases between them. Per germline, CDR1 MNHEY and CDR2 SVGAGI. The CDR3 runs 15 residues. The CDR3 DNA is TGTGCCAGCAGTTACTCGCACAGGGTAGGCCAGCCCCAGCATTTT. Protein: CASSYSHRVGQPQHF.

This chain connects TRBV6-1 to TRBJ1-5; TRBD1 aligns across 9 bases. The CDR3 sequence is 15 residues long. Trimming at V came to 6 bases and at J to 4 bases, leaving 7 bases not matched to a gene. Per germline, CDR1 MNHNS and CDR2 SASEGT. The CDR3 loop is CASRLDRGRNQPQHF. The CDR3 DNA sequence: TGTGCCAGCAGATTGGACAGGGGAAGGAATCAGCCCCAGCATTTT.

This clonotype turned up a few times. The V call is TRBV20-1, the J call TRBJ1-1; D is uncertain. V lost 5 bases, J lost 3 bases, and 10 bases lay in between. From germline, CDR1 is DFQATT and CDR2 SNEGSKA (reference sequence). The CDR3 runs to 12 residues. CDR3 in DNA: TGCAGTGCTTCTGGATTGGACACTGAAGCTTTCTTT. This encodes CSASGLDTEAFF.

This clonotype was observed at least ten times. As DNA, the CDR3 is TGTGCCAGCAGTGAACTCGGGAGGGGGGGGAAGGAGCAGTTCTTC. This codes for CASSELGRGGKEQFF. This sequence joins TRBV2 and TRBJ2-1; 8 nucleotides agree with TRBD2. The CDR3 has 15 amino acids. The trim removed 2 bases at V and 10 bases at J, leaving 10 bases unmatched. Germline CDR1 reads SNHLY; CDR2 reads FYNNEI.